Listed below are T cell receptor beta chains from one sample, sequenced in a study of cytomegalovirus exposure and HLA in healthy donors. Data came from immunoSEQ multiplex PCR; TCRdb stores just in-frame clones and leaves some out. The sample gives over 100,000 clones, around three quarters of which show up once; roughly 4.4% is in the top ten. Sequenced material: PBMCs. Source of these receptors: a man aged 25-40 years in good health and CMV-seropositive. Each CDR3 is given without its conserved first and last residue.

v_call,cdr3_length,j_call,cdr3_aa
TRBV2,12,TRBJ2-5,ASRTGLAVETQY
TRBV18,13,TRBJ1-5,ASSPWEGRNQPQH
TRBV4-3,11,TRBJ2-5,ASSRDSQETQY
TRBV19,13,TRBJ1-1,ASSVTRTVATEAF
TRBV2,13,TRBJ1-1,ASSDADRYNTEAF
TRBV7-3,14,TRBJ2-7,ASSFPESVFSYEQY
TRBV19,11,TRBJ1-2,ASSGARMGGYT
TRBV7-9,12,TRBJ1-2,ASSRDRDLYGYT
TRBV5-4,13,TRBJ1-4,ASSLDRGTNEKLF
TRBV28,12,TRBJ2-1,ASNRDRAYNEQF
TRBV15,14,TRBJ1-1,ATSRESRQGPTEAF
TRBV27,11,TRBJ2-7,ASSLNRGYEQY
TRBV7-9,10,TRBJ1-2,SSSLGGYGYT
TRBV7-9,13,NA,ASSLDSSGEGEQY
TRBV2,13,TRBJ2-6,ASSVQGSGANVLT
TRBV7-6,10,TRBJ1-5,ASSLPGQPQH
TRBV6-1,14,TRBJ1-2,ASSATRGTGAYGYT
TRBV5-4,14,TRBJ2-2,ASSLLGGRGTGELF
TRBV7-9,15,TRBJ2-3,ASIPSRLAGPTDTQY
TRBV7-9,10,TRBJ1-1,SSSSFQGAAF
TRBV5-1,13,TRBJ2-2,ASSLDYQNTGELF
TRBV6-5,11,TRBJ1-1,ASNRQGLTEAF
TRBV28,13,TRBJ2-4,ASTRGTPQQNIQY
TRBV6-5,10,TRBJ2-7,ASSSQGSEQY
TRBV30,10,NA,AWTQASYEQY
TRBV19,14,TRBJ2-5,ASSPGGGAGQETQY
TRBV27,11,TRBJ1-1,ASIPAGIRKAF
TRBV27,14,TRBJ2-5,ASSPTSVVTTGTQY